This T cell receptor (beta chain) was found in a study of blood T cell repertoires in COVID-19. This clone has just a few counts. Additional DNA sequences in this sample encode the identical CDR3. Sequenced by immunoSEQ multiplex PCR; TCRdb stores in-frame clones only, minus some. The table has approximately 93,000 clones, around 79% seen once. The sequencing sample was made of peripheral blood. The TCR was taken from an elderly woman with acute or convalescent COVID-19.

The CDR3 DNA follows: TGTGCCGTTAGAGGTCCGGGATCAACCTACGAGCAGTACTTC. This sequence encodes CAVRGPGSTYEQYF. The chain has TRBV28 and TRBJ2-7; weak D call: TRBD2 (5 bases). With 11 bases removed from V and 2 bases from J, the gap between germline ends came to 19 bases. There are 14 residues in the CDR3. Germline CDR1 is MDHEN and CDR2 is SYDVKM.